The 10 T cell receptor beta chains reported below all come from one sample, sequenced in a study of regulatory T cells in long-lasting Graves disease. Regarding time point: newly diagnosed GD, antithyroid drugs for less than 3 months. From PBMCs, RNA was extracted and then used to make the TCR library. Building the TCR beta libraries relied on iRepertoire HTBI primers, and CDR3 regions underwent Arm-PCR. MiXCR was run by TCRdb on the multiplex PCR reads, yielding one entry per CDR3 protein. The table has roughly 500,000 distinct CDR3 sequences, about 15% seen once; the top ten hold approximately 17%. The sample was also reused in another study, on T cells in Graves' hyperthyroidism and ophthalmopathy.

Sample: peripheral blood mononuclear cells (PBMCs), taken at new diagnosis, from a patient treated with antithyroid drugs. The receptors here all came from a woman aged 45 to 65 with Graves disease.

This clonotype showed up many times. This chain uses TRBV20-1 with TRBJ2-3, with 11 bases fitting TRBD2. V trimming: 0 bases; J trimming: 7 bases; junction bases outside the gene matches: 6. Germline lookup yields CDR1 DFQATT and CDR2 SNEGSKA (reference sequence). The CDR3 extends over 15 amino acids. The CDR3 loop reads CSARDYLAGGHTQYF. CDR3 coding DNA: TGCAGTGCTAGAGATTACCTAGCGGGAGGTCATACGCAGTATTTT.

The chain carries TRBV11-2 and TRBJ2-5, with D tentatively TRBD1 or TRBD2 (6 bases each). This CDR3 contains 13 residues. Germline CDR1 and CDR2: SGHAT and FQNNGV. Trimming took off 5 bases at V and 5 bases at J, with 12 bases between the two ends. This CDR3 is CASSRGLWETQYF. Written as DNA, the CDR3 is TGTGCCAGCAGCCGGGGGCTTTGGGAGACCCAGTACTTC.

This clonotype has a handful of counts. A much larger clone sits a single nucleotide away, making a read error possible. The rearrangement joins TRBV11-2 to TRBJ2-3; 7 bases agree with TRBD1. The J call may be wrong; the DNA end is better matched by TRBJ2-7. This CDR3 comprises 13 residues. Germline V gene sequence: CDR1 SGHAT, CDR2 FQNNGV. CDR3 sequence reads: CASSSGQDIEQYF. For the CDR3, the DNA is TGTGCCAGCAGCAGCGGACAGGACATCGAGCAGTACTTC.

This clonotype was seen a handful of times. J is TRBJ1-5 and V is TRBV2; D perhaps matches TRBD1 (5 bases). Germline V gene lookup returns CDR1 SNHLY and CDR2 FYNNEI. V shed 5 bases and J shed 0 bases, with 11 bases lying between them. This CDR3 is built from 15 residues. The CDR3: CASSFSRVSNQPQHF. The DNA for the CDR3 is TGTGCCAGCAGTTTCAGCAGGGTTAGCAATCAGCCCCAGCATTTT.

This clonotype has just a few counts. The genes are TRBV6-5 and TRBJ2-1; D is ambiguous. The CDR3 covers 16 residues. The V gene's germline CDR1 is MNHEY and CDR2 SVGAGI. The V end lost 2 bases, the J end lost 0 bases, and 11 bases lay between the germline ends. DNA of the CDR3: TGTGCCAGCAGTTACGGGTATGCAAACTCCTACAATGAGCAGTTCTTC. This encodes CASSYGYANSYNEQFF.

This clonotype was seen more than once but under ten times. CDR3 DNA: TGTGCCAGCAGTCAGGGACTAGCGGGATTTCGTGAGCAGTTCTTC. Protein: CASSQGLAGFREQFF. The J gene is TRBJ2-1, the V gene TRBV28; TRBD2 agrees at 13 bases. The germline V gene has CDR1 MDHEN and CDR2 SYDVKM. The CDR3 is made up of 15 amino acids. J was trimmed by 9 bases and V by 5 bases; bases with no gene match: 7.

This clonotype was observed many times. V and J are TRBV4-1 and TRBJ2-3; D call uncertain. V lost 0 bases to trimming and J lost 1 base, with 2 bases between them. Germline CDR1 is MGHRA and CDR2 is YSYEKL. CDR3 length equals 13 residues. The CDR3 nucleotides are TGCGCCAGCAGCCAAGACCGCACAGATACGCAGTATTTT. This encodes CASSQDRTDTQYF.

In its sample, this clonotype was seen many times. The chain's CDR3 is CASSSSGSGTTDTQYF. The CDR3 bases are TGTGCCAGCAGCTCCTCGGGTAGCGGGACCACAGATACGCAGTATTTT. The chain joins TRBV7-9 to TRBJ2-3, with 8 nucleotides matching TRBD2. Trimming cost V 4 bases and J 2 bases; bases outside gene matches: 8. Per the germline V gene, CDR1 is SEHNR and CDR2 is FQNEAQ (reference sequence). The CDR3 runs to 16 residues. The variable domain in full, with the rest retrieved from reference TRBV7-9 and TRBJ2-3, is DTGVSQNPRHKITKRGQNVTFRCDPISEHNRLYWYRQTLGQGPEFLTYFQNEAQLEKSRLLSDRFSAERPKGSFSTLEIQRTEQGDSAMYLCASSSSGSGTTDTQYFGPGTRLTVL.

This clonotype was recorded a few times. The gene calls are TRBV20-1 and TRBJ2-3; the D call may be TRBD1 or TRBD2 (5 bases each). Germline V gives CDR1 DFQATT, CDR2 SNEGSKA (reference sequence). The CDR3 is 13 amino acids. V lost 6 bases and J lost 0, with 10 bases in between. DNA of the CDR3: TGCAGTGCCACCCGGGACAGCACAGATACGCAGTATTTT. It codes for CSATRDSTDTQYF.

This clonotype came up many times. This chain links TRBV7-3 with TRBJ1-2; no reliable D call. The CDR3 has 14 residues. Germline V gene lookup returns CDR1 SGHTA and CDR2 FQGTGA. Trimming shortened V by 5 bases and J by 3 bases, and 13 bases separated the two germline ends. The CDR3 DNA sequence: TGTGCCAGCAGCCCCTCTCGGGGAGACTATGGCTACACCTTC. This codes for CASSPSRGDYGYTF.